A single sample gave rise to the 28 T cell receptor beta chains below, sequenced in a study of T cells in localized non-small cell lung cancer. Produced via immunoSEQ multiplex PCR; TCRdb's table is partial and in-frame only. Of tens of thousands of clones listed, 60% to 80% are singletons. The sequencing here drew on peripheral blood, taken before any cancer treatment. These receptors came from a man aged 35 to 70 with stage I squamous cell lung carcinoma.

This rearrangement joins TRBV10-3 to TRBJ1-2, with TRBD1 identical over 7 bases. The CDR3 consists of 15 residues. J was trimmed by 4 bases and V by 2 bases; bases with no gene match: 7. CDR1 is ENHRY, CDR2 SYGVKD, per germline. CDR3 sequence: CAISERGGQTYGYTF. The CDR3 nucleotides read TGTGCCATCAGTGAGAGGGGGGGACAGACCTATGGCTACACCTTC.

The chain links TRBV6-5 to TRBJ1-5, with D uncertain. Germline CDR1 and CDR2: MNHEY and SVGAGI. V was clipped by 5 bases and J by 7 bases, with 12 bases between them. This CDR3 is built from 13 residues. CDR3 protein: CASSPLDFQPQHF. The CDR3 nucleotides are TGTGCCAGCAGTCCACTTGATTTCCAGCCCCAGCATTTT.

The rearrangement links TRBV14 to TRBJ2-7, with TRBD1 matching 9 bases. With V trimmed by 4 bases and J by 9 bases, 10 bases remained unmatched. The CDR3 covers 14 residues. Germline V gene sequence: CDR1 SGHDN, CDR2 FVKESK. Here the CDR3 reads CASSPGTGTTVQYF. CDR3 DNA sequence: TGTGCCAGCAGCCCCGGGACAGGGACTACGGTGCAGTACTTC.

The chain carries TRBV7-8 and TRBJ2-2; D unresolved. Between the trimmed V and J ends, which lost 5 bases and 5 bases, there was a span of 15 bases. Germline V CDR1 and CDR2: SGHVS, FQNEAQ. The CDR3 sequence is 15 residues long. This CDR3 is CASSTGASRTGELFF. Here the CDR3 DNA reads TGTGCCAGCAGCACCGGCGCCTCGAGGACCGGGGAGCTGTTTTTT.

The chain joins TRBV19 to TRBJ2-7, with D perhaps given as TRBD1 or TRBD2 (5 bases each). The CDR3 sequence is 15 residues long. Germline assignment: CDR1 LNHDA and CDR2 SQIVND (reference sequence). Deletions cut 1 base from V and 4 bases from J, with 14 bases between. CDR3 residues: CASSIAGTDLYEQYF. Written as DNA, the CDR3 is TGTGCCAGTAGTATAGCGGGGACCGACCTTTACGAGCAGTACTTC.

The chain joins TRBV13 to TRBJ2-7; D perhaps matches TRBD1 (5 bases). The V end lost 4 bases, the J end lost 2 bases, and 12 bases lay between the germline ends. Per the germline V gene, CDR1 is PRHDT and CDR2 is FYEKMQ (reference sequence). The CDR3 length is 14 residues. DNA of the CDR3: TGTGCCAGCAGCTCCCGGACATTTACCTACGAGCAGTACTTC. Translated, it gives CASSSRTFTYEQYF.

The chain carries TRBV9 and TRBJ2-3, with 8 bases aligning to TRBD2. With V trimmed by 3 bases and J by 6 bases, 9 bases remained unmatched. This CDR3 spans 15 amino acids. The germline gives CDR1 SGDLS, CDR2 YYNGEE. The CDR3: CASSAPGGAGDTQYF. CDR3 DNA sequence: TGTGCCAGCAGCGCGCCCGGGGGGGCCGGGGATACGCAGTATTTT. The whole variable domain, remainder taken from reference TRBV9 and TRBJ2-3, is DSGVTQTPKHLITATGQRVTLRCSPRSGDLSVYWYQQSLDQGLQFLIQYYNGEERAKGNILERFSAQQFPDLHSELNLSSLELGDSALYFCASSAPGGAGDTQYFGPGTRLTVL.

In its sample, this clone was seen a few times. The gene calls are TRBV5-6 and TRBJ1-1; D is possibly TRBD1 (5 bases). V was cut by 2 bases and J by 4 bases, with 18 bases left in between. Germline V CDR1 and CDR2: SGHDT, YYEEEE. The CDR3 spans 16 residues. CDR3 coding DNA: TGTGCCAGCAGCTTTTTGAAGTCGTTGGGGACCACTGAAGCTTTCTTT. This codes for CASSFLKSLGTTEAFF.

The rearrangement joins TRBV4-1 to TRBJ1-2; D remains unclear. The CDR3 runs 15 residues. Germline V gene data show CDR1 as MGHRA and CDR2 as YSYEKL. V gave up 0 bases and J gave up 3 bases, with 11 bases separating them. The CDR3 sequence is CASSQDAQPHYGYTF. The CDR3 DNA reads TGCGCCAGCAGCCAAGATGCACAGCCTCACTATGGCTACACCTTC.

The chain recombines TRBV4-1 with TRBJ2-3; 11 bases fit TRBD2. V shed 1 base and J 0 bases; nucleotides not matched to a gene: 6. CDR3 length equals 18 residues. Germline CDR1 MGHRA, CDR2 YSYEKL. The chain's CDR3 is CASSQGISGGASTDTQYF. CDR3 nucleotides: TGCGCCAGCAGCCAAGGAATTAGCGGGGGGGCGAGCACAGATACGCAGTATTTT.

This clone was recorded a few times. The chain employs TRBV6-9 and TRBJ1-1; D is perhaps TRBD1 (6 bases). The CDR3 runs to 13 residues. The ends were cut back, 3 bases at V and 4 bases at J, with 9 bases in the middle. Germline-derived CDR1 and CDR2 are MNHGY and SVAAGI. The CDR3 DNA follows: TGTGCCAGCAGTTACCAGGGGAGCACTGAAGCTTTCTTT. Translating it yields CASSYQGSTEAFF.

The chain uses TRBV6-5 and TRBJ1-1; D remains ambiguous. The CDR3 is 15 residues long. V lost 2 bases to trimming and J lost 10 bases, with 20 bases between them. Germline V lookup: CDR1 MNHEY, CDR2 SVGAGI. CDR3 amino acids: CASSYSGKSLTGAFF. CDR3 DNA sequence: TGTGCCAGCAGTTACAGCGGGAAGAGCCTGACGGGAGCTTTCTTT.

The rearrangement links TRBV28 to TRBJ2-7; 7 bases are shared with TRBD1. V was clipped by 6 bases and J by 10 bases; unmatched bases: 15. Looked up from germline, CDR1 is MDHEN and CDR2 is SYDVKM. The CDR3 runs 14 residues. This CDR3 is CASRFGPGTAPQYF. The CDR3 nucleotides are TGTGCCAGCAGATTTGGACCCGGGACAGCCCCACAGTACTTC.

In its sample, this clone is medium-sized (0.01 to 0.1%). The rearrangement uses TRBV2 and TRBJ2-2; 9 nucleotides match TRBD1. The germline V gene encodes CDR1 SNHLY and CDR2 FYNNEI. Trimming at V came to 3 bases and at J to 8 bases, leaving 16 bases not matched to a gene. The CDR3 length is 18 residues. The CDR3 spells CASSDPLFYRGQSGELFF. For the CDR3, the DNA is TGTGCCAGCAGTGATCCGTTGTTTTACAGGGGGCAATCGGGGGAGCTGTTTTTT. Full variable domain (outside the CDR3, taken from reference TRBV2 and TRBJ2-2): EPEVTQTPSHQVTQMGQEVILRCVPISNHLYFYWYRQILGQKVEFLVSFYNNEISEKSEIFDDQFSVERPDGSNFTLKIRSTKLEDSAMYFCASSDPLFYRGQSGELFFGEGSRLTVL.

V is TRBV4-3 and J is TRBJ2-5, with TRBD1 as a possible D gene (6 bases). The ends were cut back, 0 bases at V and 5 bases at J, with 10 bases in the middle. Germline assignment: CDR1 LGHNA and CDR2 YSLEER. The CDR3 length is 14 residues. The CDR3 DNA reads TGCGCCAGCAGCCAAGAGAAGGGGGTTGAGACCCAGTACTTC. Translation gives CASSQEKGVETQYF.

The chain links TRBV28 to TRBJ1-6; D is unresolved. CDR3 size: 15 residues. The germline gives CDR1 MDHEN, CDR2 SYDVKM. The ends were cut back, 2 bases at V and 7 bases at J, with 12 bases in the middle. The CDR3 sequence is CASSLGELGNSPLHF. DNA for the CDR3: TGTGCCAGCAGTTTAGGCGAATTGGGGAATTCACCCCTCCACTTT.

The chain couples TRBV4-3 to TRBJ2-4; TRBD1 might be the D (5 bases). This CDR3 contains 19 residues. V lost 0 bases, J lost 3 bases, and 21 bases lay in between. CDR1 is LGHNA, CDR2 YSLEER, per germline. The DNA of the CDR3 is TGCGCCAGCAGCCAAGAACCAGGGATAGGGAATATGGACAAAAACATTCAGTACTTC. Translated: CASSQEPGIGNMDKNIQYF.

J is TRBJ1-2 and V is TRBV30; D unclear. CDR1 is GTSNPN, CDR2 SVGIG, per germline (reference sequence). V was shortened by 4 bases and J by 1 base, with 10 bases between the two germline ends. The CDR3 runs 13 residues. This chain's CDR3 is CAWNRGFNYGYTF. The CDR3 DNA follows: TGTGCCTGGAATCGGGGATTTAACTATGGCTACACCTTC.

The chain combines TRBV28 with TRBJ2-7; 7 bases fit TRBD1. Germline V gene data show CDR1 as MDHEN and CDR2 as SYDVKM. The CDR3 contains 14 residues. The J segment lost 4 bases and the V segment lost 5 bases, leaving 8 bases of the junction unmatched. CDR3 residues: CASSPSYRGYEQYF. The DNA for the CDR3 is TGTGCCAGCAGTCCATCCTACAGGGGATACGAGCAGTACTTC.

The gene calls are TRBV28 and TRBJ2-7; 8 bases match TRBD1. CDR1 is MDHEN and CDR2 is SYDVKM in the germline V gene. The CDR3 totals 14 residues. The trim removed 4 bases at V and 5 bases at J, leaving 7 bases unmatched. As DNA, the CDR3 is TGTGCCAGCAGTTCCGGACAGGGTTCAGACGAGCAGTACTTC. It yields the protein CASSSGQGSDEQYF.

The CDR3 DNA is TGCGCCAGCAGCCAAGACAGCACAGAAGTCTATGGCTACACCTTC. Encoded protein: CASSQDSTEVYGYTF. The V call is TRBV4-3, the J call TRBJ1-2, with unresolved D. Germline lookup yields CDR1 LGHNA and CDR2 YSLEER. The CDR3 covers 15 residues. V was shortened by 0 bases and J by 4 bases, with 12 bases between the two germline ends.

The chain uses TRBV5-1 and TRBJ2-3, with 7 bases matching TRBD2. V was pared by 4 bases and J by 3 bases, with 8 bases of the junction left unmatched. The CDR3 sequence is 15 residues long. Germline V gene data show CDR1 as SGHRS and CDR2 as YFSETQ. Written as DNA, the CDR3 is TGCGCCAGCAGCAGGGGAGGGGCCAGGACAGATACGCAGTATTTT. Translated: CASSRGGARTDTQYF.

Here the CDR3 DNA reads TGCGCCAGCAGCCTCACAGGACGCCCGAGCTCTGGGGCCAACGTCCTGACTTTC. As protein: CASSLTGRPSSGANVLTF. V usage is TRBV4-1 and J usage is TRBJ2-6; D might be TRBD1 (5 bases). The CDR3 has 18 residues. V lost 4 bases and J lost 0, with 16 bases in between. CDR1 MGHRA and CDR2 YSYEKL come from the germline V gene.

The rearrangement joins TRBV9 to TRBJ2-1; D unclear. The CDR3 loop spans 13 amino acids. Germline V gene lookup returns CDR1 SGDLS and CDR2 YYNGEE. The V end lost 0 bases, the J end lost 9 bases, and 10 bases lay between the germline ends. Here the CDR3 DNA reads TGTGCCAGCAGCGTAGTCTGGACCGGTGAGCAGTTCTTC. Protein product: CASSVVWTGEQFF.

This chain connects TRBV14 to TRBJ2-5; no reliable D call. From germline, CDR1 is SGHDN and CDR2 FVKESK. V was trimmed by 4 bases and J by 2 bases, leaving 11 bases between them. The CDR3 runs 14 residues. CDR3 nucleotide sequence: TGTGCCAGCAGCCTCTCCACCCTTCAAGAGACCCAGTACTTC. This codes for CASSLSTLQETQYF.

The chain couples TRBV27 to TRBJ2-2; 9 nucleotides agree with TRBD2. Germline V gives CDR1 MNHEY, CDR2 SMNVEV (reference sequence). V trimming: 6 bases; J trimming: 6 bases; junction bases outside the gene matches: 11. CDR3 length: 16 amino acids. The CDR3 region is CASSKGAGGPPGELFF. In nucleotides, the CDR3 is TGTGCCAGCAGCAAGGGGGCGGGGGGGCCTCCCGGGGAGCTGTTTTTT.

The V call is TRBV7-9, the J call TRBJ2-1, with D possibly matching TRBD2 (5 bases). The length of the CDR3 is 16 residues. Trimming took off 7 bases at V and 1 base at J, with 17 bases between the two ends. Germline lookup yields CDR1 SEHNR and CDR2 FQNEAQ (reference sequence). The CDR3 is CASNSAQRGSYNEQFF. The CDR3 nucleotides read TGTGCCAGCAATTCCGCCCAACGGGGTTCCTACAATGAGCAGTTCTTC. Full variable domain (outside the CDR3, taken from reference TRBV7-9 and TRBJ2-1): DTGVSQNPRHKITKRGQNVTFRCDPISEHNRLYWYRQTLGQGPEFLTYFQNEAQLEKSRLLSDRFSAERPKGSFSTLEIQRTEQGDSAMYLCASNSAQRGSYNEQFFGPGTRLTVL.

V gene TRBV28 combines with J gene TRBJ1-5; the D is unclear. Trimming took off 8 bases at V and 0 bases at J, with 14 bases between the two ends. This CDR3 spans 15 amino acids. Germline V gene sequence: CDR1 MDHEN, CDR2 SYDVKM. CDR3: CASGLPDPSNQPQHF. CDR3 nucleotide sequence: TGTGCCAGCGGATTGCCAGACCCTAGCAATCAGCCCCAGCATTTT.